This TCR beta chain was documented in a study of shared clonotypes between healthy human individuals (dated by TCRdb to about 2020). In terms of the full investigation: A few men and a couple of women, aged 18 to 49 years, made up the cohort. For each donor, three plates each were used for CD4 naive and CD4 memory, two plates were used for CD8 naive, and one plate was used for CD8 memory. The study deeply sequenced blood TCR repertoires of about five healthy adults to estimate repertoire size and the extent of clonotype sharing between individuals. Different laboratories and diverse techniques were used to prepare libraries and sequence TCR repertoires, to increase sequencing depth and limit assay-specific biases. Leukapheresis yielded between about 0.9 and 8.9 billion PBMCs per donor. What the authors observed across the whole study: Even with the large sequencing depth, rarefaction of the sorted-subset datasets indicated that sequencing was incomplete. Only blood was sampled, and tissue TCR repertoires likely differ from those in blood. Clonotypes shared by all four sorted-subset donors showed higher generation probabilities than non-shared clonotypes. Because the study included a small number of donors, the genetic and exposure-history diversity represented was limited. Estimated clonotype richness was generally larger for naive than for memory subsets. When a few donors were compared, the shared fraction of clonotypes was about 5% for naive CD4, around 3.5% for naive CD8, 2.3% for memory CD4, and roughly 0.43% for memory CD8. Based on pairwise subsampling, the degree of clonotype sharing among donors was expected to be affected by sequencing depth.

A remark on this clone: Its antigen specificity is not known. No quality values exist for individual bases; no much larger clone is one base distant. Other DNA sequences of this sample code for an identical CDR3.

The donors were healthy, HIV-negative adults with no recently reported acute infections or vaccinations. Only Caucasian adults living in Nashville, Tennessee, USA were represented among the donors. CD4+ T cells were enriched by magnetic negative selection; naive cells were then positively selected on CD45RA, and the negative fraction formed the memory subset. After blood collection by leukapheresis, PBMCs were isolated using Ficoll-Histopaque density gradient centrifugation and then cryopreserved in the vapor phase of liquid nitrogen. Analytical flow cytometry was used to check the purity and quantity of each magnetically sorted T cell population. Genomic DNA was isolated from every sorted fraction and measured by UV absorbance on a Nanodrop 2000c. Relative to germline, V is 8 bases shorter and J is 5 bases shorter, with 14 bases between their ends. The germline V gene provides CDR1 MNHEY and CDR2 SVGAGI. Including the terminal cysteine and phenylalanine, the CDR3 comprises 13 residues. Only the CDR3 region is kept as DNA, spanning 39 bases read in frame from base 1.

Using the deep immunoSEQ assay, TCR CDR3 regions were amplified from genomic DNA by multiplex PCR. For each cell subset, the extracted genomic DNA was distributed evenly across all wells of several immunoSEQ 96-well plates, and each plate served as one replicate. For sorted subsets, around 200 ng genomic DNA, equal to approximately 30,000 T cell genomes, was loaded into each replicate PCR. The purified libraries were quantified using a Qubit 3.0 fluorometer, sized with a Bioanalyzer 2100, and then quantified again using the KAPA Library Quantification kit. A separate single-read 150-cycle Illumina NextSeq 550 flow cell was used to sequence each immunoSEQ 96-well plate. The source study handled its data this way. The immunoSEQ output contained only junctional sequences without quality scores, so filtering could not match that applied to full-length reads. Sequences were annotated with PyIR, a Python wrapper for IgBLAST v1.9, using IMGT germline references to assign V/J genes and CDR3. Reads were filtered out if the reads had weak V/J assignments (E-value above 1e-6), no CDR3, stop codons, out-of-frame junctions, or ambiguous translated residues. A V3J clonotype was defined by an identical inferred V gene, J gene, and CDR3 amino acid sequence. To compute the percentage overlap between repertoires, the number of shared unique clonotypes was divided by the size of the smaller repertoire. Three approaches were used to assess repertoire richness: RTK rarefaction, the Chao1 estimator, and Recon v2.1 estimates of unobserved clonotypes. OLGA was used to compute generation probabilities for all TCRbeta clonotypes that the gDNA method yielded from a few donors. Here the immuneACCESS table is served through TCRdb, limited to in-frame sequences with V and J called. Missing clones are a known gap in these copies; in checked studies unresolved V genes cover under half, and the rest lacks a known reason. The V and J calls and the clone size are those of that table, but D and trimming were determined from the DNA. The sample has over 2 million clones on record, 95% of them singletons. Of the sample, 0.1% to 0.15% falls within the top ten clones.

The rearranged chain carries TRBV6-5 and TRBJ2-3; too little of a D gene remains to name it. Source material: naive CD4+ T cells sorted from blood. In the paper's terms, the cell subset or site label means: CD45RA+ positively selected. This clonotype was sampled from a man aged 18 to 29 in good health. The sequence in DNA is TGTGCCAGCGGTTTTTCACGGATAGATACGCAGTATTTT. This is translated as CASGFSRIDTQYF.